The 19 T cell receptor beta chains given below trace back to one sample, sequenced in a study of OX40 agonist ivuxolimab in advanced cancers. Profiled with immunoSEQ multiplex PCR; TCRdb holds only in-frame clones, not every one. The sample includes around 100,000 clones, 75% to 95% of them seen just once. Sequenced material: CD4+ or CD8+ T cells sorted from blood, taken in a trial of the OX40 agonist ivuxolimab. Source of these receptors: an adult with an advanced solid tumor such as melanoma, head and neck, liver or kidney cancer.

The chain is built from TRBV18 and TRBJ2-2; D is unresolved. CDR1 is KGHSH and CDR2 is LQKENI in the germline V gene. CDR3 size: 13 residues. The V end was cut by 1 base, the J end by 7 bases, with 7 bases between. The CDR3, as DNA: TGTGCCAGCTCACCACGGGGTTACGGGGAGCTGTTTTTT. Translated, it gives CASSPRGYGELFF.

J is TRBJ2-7 and V is TRBV7-9, with TRBD1 matching over 10 bases. Germline CDR1 and CDR2: SEHNR and FQNEAQ (reference sequence). Unmatched junction bases numbered 16, after V lost 5 bases and J lost 3 bases. This CDR3 spans 18 amino acids. In DNA form, the CDR3 reads TGTGCCAGCAGCACCGGGACAGGGGCACCCGGGGTCCGCTACGAGCAGTACTTC. Protein sequence: CASSTGTGAPGVRYEQYF.

The genes are TRBV14 and TRBJ2-1; D may be TRBD2 (6 bases). This CDR3 has 23 amino acids. The germline V gene has CDR1 SGHDN and CDR2 FVKESK. Trimming pared 0 bases from V and 1 base from J, leaving 31 bases between. The CDR3 nucleotides are TGTGCCAGCAGCCAAGAGGCGAACAGGCCACTAGCTGGAGCCACTCGGTCCTACAATGAGCAGTTCTTC. Translation gives CASSQEANRPLAGATRSYNEQFF.

The chain employs TRBV28 and TRBJ1-6; D uncertain. Germline V gene sequence: CDR1 MDHEN, CDR2 SYDVKM. V gave up 6 bases and J gave up 1 base, with 4 bases separating them. This CDR3 spans 13 amino acids. In DNA form, the CDR3 reads TGTGCCAGCAGGGGATCCTATAATTCACCCCTCCACTTT. It encodes CASRGSYNSPLHF.

The chain has TRBV7-2 and TRBJ2-1; a possible D gene is TRBD2 (5 bases). Germline V gene data show CDR1 as SGHTA and CDR2 as FQGNSA. Trimming left V 4 bases short and J 4 bases short, with 11 bases between. The CDR3 covers 14 residues. In nucleotides, the CDR3 is TGTGCCAGCAGCTCCTACCGGGGTTACAATGAGCAGTTCTTC. The encoded protein is CASSSYRGYNEQFF.

J is TRBJ2-1 and V is TRBV5-4; 8 nucleotides match TRBD2. The ends lost 1 base at V and 16 bases at J; junction bases unmatched: 7. Germline CDR1 is SGHNT and CDR2 is YYREEE (reference sequence). The CDR3 spans 12 residues. The CDR3 spells CASSLRTSRLFF. The CDR3 DNA follows: TGTGCCAGCAGCTTGCGGACTAGCCGACTATTCTTC.

The rearrangement links TRBV7-9 to TRBJ2-2; D ambiguous. Germline assignment: CDR1 SEHNR and CDR2 FQNEAQ (reference sequence). V gave up 4 bases and J gave up 5 bases, with 2 bases separating them. The length of the CDR3 is 11 residues. In nucleotides, the CDR3 is TGTGCCAGCAGCTGGACCGGGGAGCTGTTTTTT. Translation gives CASSWTGELFF.

The chain uses TRBV6-8 and TRBJ2-7, with 7 bases matching TRBD1. The germline V gene encodes CDR1 MNHGY and CDR2 SAAAGT. This CDR3 has 14 residues. The ends lost 3 bases at V and 7 bases at J; junction bases unmatched: 9. Written as DNA, the CDR3 is TGTGCCAGCAGTTATGCGATAGGGGGCCTTGAGCAGTACTTC. It translates to CASSYAIGGLEQYF.

V gene TRBV5-1 combines with J gene TRBJ1-1, with TRBD1 matching over 7 bases. The junction had 8 bases not matched to a gene; V was cut back by 5 bases and J by 7 bases. The germline V gene has CDR1 SGHRS and CDR2 YFSETQ. This CDR3 spans 13 amino acids. CDR3 DNA: TGCGCCAGCAGGATGAGACAGGGACGTGAAGCTTTCTTT. Amino acids: CASRMRQGREAFF.

V and J are TRBV5-1 and TRBJ2-3, with D uncertain. The CDR3 is 14 residues long. With 0 bases removed from V and 2 bases from J, the gap between germline ends came to 7 bases. Per germline, CDR1 SGHRS and CDR2 YFSETQ. The CDR3 here is CASSLDPSTDTQYF. CDR3 nucleotides: TGCGCCAGCAGCTTGGATCCTTCCACAGATACGCAGTATTTT.

This clone was detected only a few times. CDR3 protein: CASSEGMNTEAFF. CDR3 nucleotides: TGTGCCAGCAGCGAAGGGATGAACACTGAAGCTTTCTTT. The rearrangement uses TRBV7-9 and TRBJ1-1; D remains unclear. The V and J ends lost 5 bases and 0 bases respectively, with 7 bases between them. CDR1 is SEHNR and CDR2 is FQNEAQ in the germline V gene (reference sequence). The CDR3 totals 13 residues.

A single count supports this clone. This chain uses TRBV21-1 with TRBJ2-5; whether TRBD1, the table's D call, matches the DNA was not checked. TRBV21-1 is an annotated pseudogene. CDR3 length: 17 residues. The CDR3: CASSKDGSSGDQETQYF. CDR3 nucleotides: TGTGCCAGCAGCAAAGACGGTTCCTCAGGGGATCAAGAGACCCAGTACTTC.

V gene TRBV7-9 combines with J gene TRBJ2-5; unclear D gene. Germline lookup yields CDR1 SEHNR and CDR2 FQNEAQ (reference sequence). V lost 5 bases, J lost 4 bases, and 11 bases lay in between. The CDR3 runs to 13 residues. The CDR3 DNA reads TGTGCCAGCAGCCTCGGGTTTGGAGAGACCCAGTACTTC. Protein product: CASSLGFGETQYF.

The genes are TRBV7-2 and TRBJ1-2; TRBD1 aligns across 7 bases. The CDR3 is made up of 14 amino acids. Germline CDR1 and CDR2: SGHTA and FQGNSA. The trim removed 3 bases at V and 6 bases at J, leaving 7 bases unmatched. The CDR3 is CASSLTPGGHGYTF. As DNA, the CDR3 is TGTGCCAGCAGCTTGACGCCAGGGGGACATGGCTACACCTTC.

The chain links TRBV28 to TRBJ2-4; no firm D call. Germline assignment: CDR1 MDHEN and CDR2 SYDVKM. The CDR3 has 13 amino acids. V shed 5 bases and J shed 7 bases, with 12 bases lying between them. The CDR3 reads CASSALSRNIQYF. CDR3 in DNA: TGTGCCAGCAGTGCCCTCTCGAGGAACATTCAGTACTTC. Full variable domain (missing parts from reference TRBV28 and TRBJ2-4): DVKVTQSSRYLVKRTGEKVFLECVQDMDHENMFWYRQDPGLGLRLIYFSYDVKMKEKGDIPEGYSVSREKKERFSLILESASTNQTSMYLCASSALSRNIQYFGAGTRLSVL.

The chain combines TRBV18 with TRBJ2-7; TRBD2 aligns across 8 bases. CDR3 length equals 15 residues. The junction had 8 bases not matched to a gene; V was cut back by 2 bases and J by 5 bases. The V gene's germline CDR1 is KGHSH and CDR2 LQKENI. The CDR3 DNA reads TGTGCCAGCTCACCAGTGGGCGGGAGGATCCACGAGCAGTACTTC. Protein: CASSPVGGRIHEQYF.

CDR3 DNA sequence: TGTGCCAGCAGTTTACCTGGGGACAGGGGGCGCACCAATCAGTTCTTC. Its translation is CASSLPGDRGRTNQFF. The V and J genes are TRBV28 and TRBJ2-1, with 12 positions matching TRBD1. V lost 2 bases, J lost 13 bases, and 12 bases stayed unmatched. CDR1 MDHEN and CDR2 SYDVKM come from the germline V gene. This CDR3 contains 16 residues.

The V gene is TRBV6-1, the J gene TRBJ2-7; 11 bases are a match to TRBD2. Germline loops: CDR1 MNHNS, CDR2 SASEGT. CDR3 length equals 15 residues. After removal of 5 bases from V and 3 bases from J, the junction contained 6 bases not matched to a gene. CDR3 protein: CASSRLAGSIYEQYF. The CDR3 DNA sequence: TGTGCCAGCAGTAGACTAGCGGGGAGTATCTACGAGCAGTACTTC.

This chain joins TRBV6-5 and TRBJ2-7, with TRBD1 matching over 8 bases. The CDR3 has 16 residues. The trim removed 0 bases at V and 2 bases at J, leaving 6 bases unmatched. CDR1 MNHEY and CDR2 SVGAGI come from the germline V gene. CDR3 bases: TGTGCCAGCAGTTACTCGGCTGGACAGGGTGCCTACGAGCAGTACTTC. It codes for CASSYSAGQGAYEQYF.